The following is a TCR beta chain sequence with its context. What it recognizes is unknown. This entry is derived from a study of shared clonotypes between healthy human individuals. Study details: Donors consisted of two women and a few men between 18 and 49. Study-wide results and limits: Donors were few, which limited the genetic and exposure-history diversity represented.

With 11 bases removed from V and 0 bases from J, the gap between germline ends came to 23 bases. Germline lookup yields CDR1 ENHRY and CDR2 SYGVKD. The CDR3 sequence is 17 residues long. The data were produced by immunoSEQ multiplex PCR, yet TCRdb's version contains in-frame clones alone and is incomplete. The table shows more than 400,000 clones, with around 95% occurring only once. Specimen: naive CD4+ T cells sorted from blood. The sample's subset: CD45RA+ positively selected. This chain links TRBV10-3 with TRBJ1-5; D is perhaps TRBD1 (5 bases). This TCR came from a woman aged 25 to 39 in good health. In DNA form, the CDR3 reads TGTGCCTCCCGCCGGGACGGAGGTCTATATAGCAATCAGCCCCAGCATTTT. As protein: CASRRDGGLYSNQPQHF.